The rows below give T cell receptor beta chains drawn from one sample of a study of T-cell reconstitution after alpha-beta-depleted transplantation in children. TCRdb redid the calling of the PCR reads with MiXCR, one entry per CDR3 protein. The sample carries approximately 99,000 distinct CDR3 sequences, almost 6.5% recorded once. Material: PBMCs, mostly from graft donor cells, obtained 360 days after TCRalphabeta/CD19-depleted stem cell transplant. Source of these receptors: a male patient between 2 and 10 years old who had a stem cell transplant for acute lymphoblastic leukemia, so the T cells may come from the graft donor. The CDR3 runs from the conserved cysteine through the conserved F or W. The order of the fields is J gene, clone size, D gene, V gene, CDR3 DNA, CDR3 protein. A D gene is named only where the DNA matches it firmly. Clone size is given for some rows only: seen once, a few or many times, or a class if the clone is expanded.

j_gene: TRBJ2-5; abundance: few; d_gene: NA; v_gene: TRBV25-1; CDR3nt: TGTGCCAGCAGTGAAGGGGTACTAGGGCAAGAGACCCAGTACTTC; CDR3aa: CASSEGVLGQETQYF
j_gene: TRBJ2-5; abundance: many; d_gene: NA; v_gene: TRBV27; CDR3nt: TGTGCCAGCAGTCCCGCCTTGTACCAAGAGACCCAGTACTTC; CDR3aa: CASSPALYQETQYF
j_gene: TRBJ1-1; abundance: NA; d_gene: NA; v_gene: TRBV3-1; CDR3nt: TGTGCCAGCAGCCAAGGGATGTGGGTGAACACTGAAGCTTTCTTT; CDR3aa: CASSQGMWVNTEAFF
j_gene: TRBJ2-7; abundance: many; d_gene: NA; v_gene: TRBV28; CDR3nt: TGTGCCAGCAGTTTAAGTATCCTCTCAGACGGGCAGTACTTC; CDR3aa: CASSLSILSDGQYF
j_gene: TRBJ2-5; abundance: NA; d_gene: NA; v_gene: TRBV7-9; CDR3nt: TGTGCCAGCACGGGGCCCGGGGATGCGACCCAGTACTTC; CDR3aa: CASTGPGDATQYF
j_gene: TRBJ2-1; abundance: NA; d_gene: TRBD2; v_gene: TRBV6-2/TRBV6-3; CDR3nt: TGTGCCAGCAGTTTGACTAGCGGGGGTCGGGAGCAGTTCTTC; CDR3aa: CASSLTSGGREQFF
j_gene: TRBJ2-7; abundance: many; d_gene: NA; v_gene: TRBV28; CDR3nt: TGTGCCAGCAGCCGGCCTGGGCAGGGACCCTACGAGCAGTACTTC; CDR3aa: CASSRPGQGPYEQYF
j_gene: TRBJ2-3; abundance: few; d_gene: NA; v_gene: TRBV7-2; CDR3nt: TGTGCCAGCAGCGCCTGGAAGCTCAGGACTAGCACAGATACGCAGTATTTT; CDR3aa: CASSAWKLRTSTDTQYF
j_gene: TRBJ1-2; abundance: NA; d_gene: TRBD1; v_gene: TRBV6-5; CDR3nt: TGTGCCAGCAGTTACTCCCGGACAGGGGATGGCTACACCTTC; CDR3aa: CASSYSRTGDGYTF
j_gene: TRBJ2-4; abundance: many; d_gene: NA; v_gene: TRBV20-1; CDR3nt: TGCAGTGCTAGGACCTCCTTAGGGGGGGACAAAAACATTCAGTACTTC; CDR3aa: CSARTSLGGDKNIQYF
j_gene: TRBJ1-1; abundance: NA; d_gene: NA; v_gene: TRBV6-1; CDR3nt: TGTGCCAGCAGTGAAAAGGGAAGCACTGAAGCTTTCTTT; CDR3aa: CASSEKGSTEAFF